This entry lists 24 T cell receptor beta chains sequenced from one sample in a study of early T cells in non-severe SARS-CoV-2 infection. TCRdb re-derived calls from the 5' RACE reads in MiXCR, one entry per CDR3 protein. The data contain about 70,000 distinct CDR3 sequences, roughly 15% of them seen just once; the ten biggest clones take up approximately 4%. The sequencing used whole blood, collected at baseline. The receptors here all came from an adult who was a healthcare worker with PCR-confirmed SARS-CoV-2 infection or an uninfected control (not recorded which).

This clonotype turned up a few times. This CDR3 reads CASSYVRDYEQYF. CDR3 nucleotides: TGTGCCAGCAGTTACGTGCGGGACTACGAGCAGTACTTC. This rearrangement joins TRBV6-5 to TRBJ2-7, with a weak D call TRBD2 (6 bases). Germline CDR1 and CDR2: MNHEY and SVGAGI. The CDR3 contains 13 residues. V lost 2 bases and J lost 3, with 8 bases in between.

A few counts support this clonotype. This sequence joins TRBV2 and TRBJ2-1; no firm D call. This CDR3 has 11 amino acids. Germline V gives CDR1 SNHLY, CDR2 FYNNEI. Trimming took 7 bases from V and 8 from J, leaving 9 bases between them. The CDR3 nucleotides read TGTGCCAGCAACGGGTTGCATGAGCAGTTCTTC. Encoded protein: CASNGLHEQFF.

This rearrangement joins TRBV6-1 to TRBJ2-1, with TRBD2 identical over 7 bases. CDR1 and CDR2 (germline): MNHNS, SASEGT. The CDR3 extends over 15 amino acids. J gave up 0 bases and V 4 bases, and 3 bases lay outside the gene matches. The CDR3 loop is CASSVASGSYNEQFF. In DNA form, the CDR3 reads TGTGCCAGCAGTGTAGCTAGCGGCTCCTACAATGAGCAGTTCTTC.

This clonotype was seen many times. V and J are TRBV7-6 and TRBJ2-7; possibly TRBD2 for D (5 bases). The CDR3 totals 13 residues. Germline V gives CDR1 SGHVS, CDR2 FNYEAQ. Between the trimmed V and J ends, which lost 4 bases and 5 bases, there was a span of 12 bases. DNA of the CDR3: TGTGCCAGCAGCTCCCCGCCGGGGAACGAGCAGTACTTC. This sequence encodes CASSSPPGNEQYF.

This clonotype was recorded many times. The chain links TRBV5-1 to TRBJ2-1; D remains unclear. Germline V lookup: CDR1 SGHRS, CDR2 YFSETQ. V lost 2 bases and J lost 8, with 11 bases in between. This CDR3 region has 13 residues. CDR3 sequence: CASSFDHTDEQFF. In DNA, the CDR3 is TGCGCCAGCAGCTTCGACCACACGGATGAGCAGTTCTTC. Complete variable domain (other parts from reference TRBV5-1 and TRBJ2-1): KAGVTQTPRYLIKTRGQQVTLSCSPISGHRSVSWYQQTPGQGLQFLFEYFSETQRNKGNFPGRFSGRQFSNSRSEMNVSTLELGDSALYLCASSFDHTDEQFFGPGTRLTVL.

This clonotype was recorded at least ten times. The V gene is TRBV5-1, the J gene TRBJ1-6; a weak D match, TRBD1 (6 bases). Germline CDR1 and CDR2: SGHRS and YFSETQ. The CDR3 has 13 residues. Trimming left V 4 bases short and J 8 bases short, with 10 bases between. The CDR3 protein is CASSEPGDSPLHF. The DNA for the CDR3 is TGCGCCAGCAGCGAACCAGGGGATTCACCCCTCCACTTT.

This chain connects TRBV7-2 to TRBJ2-2, with TRBD1 as a possible D gene (5 bases). The CDR3 sequence is 16 residues long. The V end was cut by 3 bases, the J end by 1 base, with 12 bases between. Per the germline V gene, CDR1 is SGHTA and CDR2 is FQGNSA. DNA of the CDR3: TGTGCCAGCAGCTTGCAGACAGCTAAGAACACCGGGGAGCTGTTTTTT. This encodes CASSLQTAKNTGELFF.

The sample holds a few counts of this clonotype. V is TRBV28 and J is TRBJ2-3; weak D call: TRBD2 (5 bases). V lost 6 bases and J 3 bases, leaving 19 bases between the germline ends. The CDR3 is 16 residues long. Germline V gene lookup returns CDR1 MDHEN and CDR2 SYDVKM. The CDR3 bases are TGTGCCAGCAGCCTCGGGAAGCGGCCCCCTACAGATACGCAGTATTTT. It translates to CASSLGKRPPTDTQYF. Complete variable domain (other parts from reference TRBV28 and TRBJ2-3): DVKVTQSSRYLVKRTGEKVFLECVQDMDHENMFWYRQDPGLGLRLIYFSYDVKMKEKGDIPEGYSVSREKKERFSLILESASTNQTSMYLCASSLGKRPPTDTQYFGPGTRLTVL.

This chain joins TRBV7-8 and TRBJ2-1, with D unclear. Trimming cost V 7 bases and J 8 bases, with 9 bases left between them. The CDR3 sequence is 11 residues long. CDR1 is SGHVS and CDR2 is FQNEAQ in the germline V gene. CDR3: CASTELDEQFF. The CDR3 coding sequence is TGTGCCAGCACCGAACTCGATGAGCAGTTCTTC.

This clonotype was observed many times. The chain joins TRBV7-8 to TRBJ2-1; D is possibly TRBD1 or TRBD2 (5 bases each). V lost 6 bases, J lost 4 bases, and 10 bases lay in between. The CDR3 is made up of 13 amino acids. CDR1 is SGHVS, CDR2 FQNEAQ, per germline. The CDR3 sequence: CASRAREYNEQFF. The DNA of the CDR3 is TGTGCCAGCAGGGCCAGGGAGTACAATGAGCAGTTCTTC.

This clonotype was seen repeatedly, ten times or more. The rearrangement joins TRBV11-2 to TRBJ2-1; 13 bases match TRBD2. In germline, CDR1 is SGHAT, CDR2 FQNNGV. V lost 1 base to trimming and J lost 7 bases; unmatched junction nucleotides: 22. This CDR3 is 22 amino acids long. The DNA for the CDR3 is TGTGCCAGCAGCTTAGTGGGGTCGATGGGACTAGCGGGACTCCCGAGCAGGAATGAGCAGTTCTTC. It specifies CASSLVGSMGLAGLPSRNEQFF.

This clonotype was counted between two and nine times. V and J are TRBV5-1 and TRBJ2-3; maybe TRBD1 (8 bases). The CDR3 extends over 14 amino acids. Germline CDR1 and CDR2: SGHRS and YFSETQ. V lost 7 bases, J lost 3 bases, and 15 bases lay in between. The CDR3 loop is CASQDREGTDTQYF. The CDR3 bases are TGCGCCAGCCAGGACAGGGAGGGGACAGATACGCAGTATTTT.

This clonotype was counted a few times. The rearrangement joins TRBV18 to TRBJ2-7, with TRBD2 identical over 10 bases. V shed 1 base, J shed 6 bases, and the junction held 6 bases outside the gene matches. The CDR3 is 15 amino acids. The germline V gene encodes CDR1 KGHSH and CDR2 LQKENI. The CDR3 is CASSPQREGLREQYF. Here the CDR3 DNA reads TGTGCCAGCTCACCACAGCGGGAGGGCCTCCGCGAGCAGTACTTC.

This clonotype has more than one count but fewer than ten. The V gene is TRBV5-1, the J gene TRBJ2-4; 7 positions match TRBD1. The CDR3 has 16 residues. From germline, CDR1 is SGHRS and CDR2 YFSETQ. The trim removed 4 bases at V and 8 bases at J, leaving 15 bases unmatched. CDR3 nucleotides: TGCGCCAGCAGCGAGGGGTGGATAGGGGGCCGGCACATTCAGTACTTC. Amino acids: CASSEGWIGGRHIQYF.

This clonotype was seen a handful of times. The chain couples TRBV6-2 or TRBV6-3 to TRBJ1-6; D gene uncertain. Germline CDR1 MNHEY, CDR2 SVGEGT. V lost 4 bases and J 10 bases, leaving 8 bases between the germline ends. This CDR3 spans 12 amino acids. CDR3 nucleotide sequence: TGTGCCAGCAGTTGGACGAACTCACCCCTCCACTTT. This sequence encodes CASSWTNSPLHF.

The chain uses TRBV7-6 and TRBJ2-5, with D unresolved. Trimming stripped 5 bases from V and 5 bases from J, with 12 bases between. Germline V gene sequence: CDR1 SGHVS, CDR2 FNYEAQ. The CDR3 totals 13 residues. The CDR3 sequence: CASSPWAWETQYF. CDR3 bases: TGTGCCAGCAGCCCATGGGCCTGGGAGACCCAGTACTTC.

V gene TRBV20-1 combines with J gene TRBJ2-7, with 9 nucleotides matching TRBD1. Germline V gives CDR1 DFQATT, CDR2 SNEGSKA (reference sequence). V lost 0 bases to trimming and J lost 0 bases; unmatched junction nucleotides: 9. The CDR3 length is 17 residues. DNA of the CDR3: TGCAGTGCTAGAGATCGGATAGGGACAGGGAGCTCCTACGAGCAGTACTTC. It specifies CSARDRIGTGSSYEQYF.

The chain employs TRBV11-3 and TRBJ2-2, with 10 bases fitting TRBD1. This CDR3 contains 16 residues. Germline-derived CDR1 and CDR2 are SGHNT and YENEEA. After removal of 6 bases from V and 5 bases from J, the junction contained 9 bases not matched to a gene. The DNA of the CDR3 is TGTGCCAGCAGTCTGACCGGGACAGGGGCTACCGGGGAGCTGTTTTTT. Its protein product is CASSLTGTGATGELFF.

There are a few counts of this clonotype. The J gene is TRBJ2-3, the V gene TRBV7-2, with 7 bases identical to TRBD2. V lost 1 base to trimming and J lost 4 bases; unmatched junction nucleotides: 8. The CDR3 runs to 16 residues. From germline, CDR1 is SGHTA and CDR2 FQGNSA. For the CDR3, the DNA is TGTGCCAGCAGCTTAGGAGGGAGGGTAGTCGCAGATACGCAGTATTTT. Encoded protein: CASSLGGRVVADTQYF.

This clonotype was recorded once. The chain uses TRBV4-2 and TRBJ1-6; D remains unclear. The CDR3 covers 15 residues. The germline CDR1 and CDR2 sequences are LGHNA and YNFKEQ. With 0 bases removed from V and 4 bases from J, the gap between germline ends came to 7 bases. CDR3 region: CASSQETEYNSPLHF. CDR3 bases: TGTGCCAGCAGCCAAGAAACGGAGTATAATTCACCCCTCCACTTT.

A few counts support this clonotype. The chain employs TRBV29-1 and TRBJ2-1; D gene ambiguous. Germline assignment: CDR1 SQVTM and CDR2 ANQGSEA. This CDR3 is 11 amino acids long. V was pared by 2 bases and J by 4 bases, with 3 bases between. The CDR3 sequence: CSVESYNEQFF. CDR3 coding DNA: TGCAGCGTTGAAAGTTACAATGAGCAGTTCTTC.

A few counts support this clonotype. This chain connects TRBV9 to TRBJ2-3; TRBD2 aligns across 8 bases. V shed 0 bases, J shed 4 bases, and the junction held 4 bases outside the gene matches. This CDR3 contains 15 residues. Germline-derived CDR1 and CDR2 are SGDLS and YYNGEE. The CDR3 coding sequence is TGTGCCAGCAGCGTAGGGAGCGGGAGTGCAGATACGCAGTATTTT. Protein product: CASSVGSGSADTQYF.

The chain carries TRBV7-9 and TRBJ2-7; 9 nucleotides agree with TRBD1. V shed 5 bases and J 5 bases; nucleotides not matched to a gene: 7. The germline V gene has CDR1 SEHNR and CDR2 FQNEAQ (reference sequence). This CDR3 contains 14 residues. CDR3 amino acids: CASSPKQGADEQYF. CDR3 bases: TGTGCCAGCAGCCCAAAACAGGGGGCGGACGAGCAGTACTTC. The full variable domain, with the rest looked up from reference TRBV7-9 and TRBJ2-7, is DTGVSQNPRHKITKRGQNVTFRCDPISEHNRLYWYRQTLGQGPEFLTYFQNEAQLEKSRLLSDRFSAERPKGSFSTLEIQRTEQGDSAMYLCASSPKQGADEQYFGPGTRLTVT.

The DNA for the CDR3 is TGTGCCAGCAGTTTACACGGGAGCCGAGTCGAGCAGTACTTC. This encodes CASSLHGSRVEQYF. This sequence joins TRBV12-3 or TRBV12-4 and TRBJ2-7, with TRBD2 as a possible D gene (6 bases). CDR3 length: 14 amino acids. The V and J ends lost 2 bases and 6 bases respectively, with 14 bases between them.